A selection of T cell receptor beta chains follows, all from one sample in a study of Ad26.COV2.S vaccination and SARS-CoV-2 variants. The table came from immunoSEQ multiplex PCR; TCRdb's copy has only in-frame clones and leaves some out. The data contain about 680,000 clones, 89% of them singletons. The source was peripheral blood, collected in a trial of Ad26.COV2.S vaccine versus placebo. These receptors originate from a person aged 18-65 years who received the Ad26.COV2.S COVID-19 vaccine or a placebo. CDR3s include the opening cysteine and the closing phenylalanine or tryptophan. The D gene is left open where the match is weak.

v_call	j_call	d_call	cdr3_length	cdr3_aa
TRBV3-1/TRBV3-2	TRBJ2-7	TRBD2	15	CASSQRGRRPHEQYF
TRBV6-5	TRBJ2-2	-	14	CASSYSGGTGELFF
TRBV13	TRBJ2-1	-	14	CASSPRLGDNEQFF
TRBV3-1/TRBV3-2	TRBJ2-2	TRBD2	16	CASSQGFPGRAGELFF
TRBV5-6	TRBJ2-1	-	14	CASNKGKGSNEQFF
TRBV7-2	TRBJ2-1	-	16	CASSLALGGILNEQFF
TRBV15	TRBJ2-3	TRBD1	13	CATQGQGPDTQYF
TRBV27	TRBJ2-3	-	16	CASIPRPGAYTDTQYF
TRBV19	TRBJ2-1	-	15	CASSNPQGRYNEQFF
TRBV27	TRBJ2-2	-	15	CASSLSGTSTGELFF
TRBV5-1	TRBJ2-3	-	14	CASSLGLSTDTQYF
TRBV5-1	TRBJ2-1	TRBD2	14	CASSGTSGKNEQFF
TRBV12-5	TRBJ1-2	-	16	CASGLVAGPTNYGYTF
TRBV11-2	TRBJ1-2	-	13	CASSLYSNYGYTF
TRBV4-2	TRBJ2-1	-	19	CASSQVGGRGRSSYNEQFF
TRBV20-1	TRBJ1-2	-	11	CSAMRGGGYTF
TRBV7-9	TRBJ1-1	-	14	CASRLYTGNTEAFF
TRBV6-2/TRBV6-3	TRBJ2-7	TRBD1	17	CASSGTGGYSRLYEQYF
TRBV19	TRBJ2-5	TRBD1	15	CASSAGTGLSETQYF
TRBV3-1/TRBV3-2	TRBJ2-1	-	14	CASSQAGRANEQFF
TRBV18	TRBJ1-5	-	14	CASSKGGSSQPQHF
TRBV2	TRBJ1-1	-	14	CASALLTQNTEAFF
TRBV18	TRBJ1-4	-	17	CASSLRPLRGPHEKLFF
TRBV11-2	TRBJ2-3	-	17	CASSLVDSPFNTDTQYF
TRBV28	TRBJ2-5	TRBD2	15	CASSPGLAGRETQYF
TRBV30	TRBJ2-7	TRBD1	13	CAWTGQGVREQYF
TRBV6-5	TRBJ2-7	-	15	CASSYSSGTEHEQYF
TRBV3-1/TRBV3-2	TRBJ1-2	-	13	CASSQDEGYGYTF
TRBV7-9	TRBJ2-5	-	13	CASSLVTRETQYF
TRBV2	TRBJ2-2	TRBD2	15	CASKRLAGTTGELFF
TRBV19	TRBJ1-5	-	13	CASNLGERQPQHF
TRBV6-6	TRBJ2-5	TRBD1	15	CASGLLGQGSETQYF
TRBV29-1	TRBJ2-1	TRBD2	15	CSVEGTSGWEDVQFF
TRBV6-4	TRBJ1-2	-	14	CASSTGHADYRYTF
TRBV12-3/TRBV12-4	TRBJ1-1	TRBD1	13	CASSLRGRAEAFF
TRBV19	TRBJ2-7	-	13	CASSMWLAYEQYF
TRBV6-1	TRBJ2-2	TRBD2	16	CASSEIAGVGTGELFF
TRBV18	TRBJ2-3	-	13	CASSPPPTDTQYF
TRBV10-2	TRBJ2-7	-	14	CASTDKGSSYEQYF
TRBV24-1	TRBJ2-2	-	15	CATSDGGLWTGELFF
TRBV7-3	TRBJ2-3	TRBD1	16	CASSQQGGPNTDTQYF
TRBV7-9	TRBJ2-1	-	12	CASRPGLGEQFF
TRBV27	TRBJ2-7	-	15	CASSLHDRLYAEQYF
TRBV18	TRBJ2-1	TRBD1	15	CASSPVTGGSVEQFF
TRBV14	TRBJ1-6	TRBD1	14	CASSPRDRASPLHF
TRBV6-6	TRBJ1-3	TRBD1	13	CASSPTGGNTIYF